This note documents a single TCR beta chain sequence. As yet, its antigen is unknown. V was trimmed by 2 bases and J by 10 bases, leaving 15 bases between them. Germline-derived CDR1 and CDR2 are MNHNS and SASEGT. The CDR3 is 15 amino acids. The data were taken from a study of vaccination effects on CD4 cells after COVID-19. TCRdb's table, derived via immunoSEQ multiplex PCR, lists solely in-frame clones and lacks some. This table holds about 72,000 clones, approximately 81% found once. Antigen-specific CD4+ T cell clonotypes were called by their expansion after viral peptide-pool culture in ViraFEST. Having been cultured for 10 days, the cells underwent CD4+ T cell isolation. As their vaccination, participants received two doses of either BNT162b2 or mRNA-1273.

Specimen: CD4+ T cells from PBMCs cultured with HCoV-229E spike peptides, collected after COVID-19 vaccination. The clonotype was recovered from a human donor who received a COVID-19 vaccine. The chain uses TRBV6-1 and TRBJ1-6, with D tentatively TRBD1 (6 bases). The CDR3: CASSELQGLSSPLHF. The DNA of the CDR3 is TGTGCCAGCAGTGAACTACAGGGTTTAAGCTCACCCCTCCACTTT.